The 25 T cell receptor beta chains given below trace back to one sample, sequenced in a study of T cell changes during pregnancy in multiple sclerosis. Here immunoSEQ multiplex PCR was the method, and the copy in TCRdb shows in-frame clones only, minus some. This sample yields roughly 60,000 clones, of which roughly 92% are seen a single time; roughly 1.3% belongs to the top ten. The source was peripheral blood, collected in the second trimester of pregnancy. The receptors were sampled from a female donor with multiple sclerosis, enrolled in a pregnancy study.

V usage is TRBV7-8 and J usage is TRBJ2-6, with a possible D match to TRBD1 (6 bases). CDR1 is SGHVS and CDR2 is FQNEAQ in the germline V gene. The V end lost 6 bases, the J end lost 2 bases, and 11 bases lay between the germline ends. The length of the CDR3 is 15 residues. The CDR3 reads CASRPNRAGANVLTF. CDR3 in DNA: TGTGCCAGCAGACCCAACAGGGCTGGGGCCAACGTCCTGACTTTC.

The rearrangement uses TRBV11-2 and TRBJ1-4, with 8 bases aligning to TRBD1. Germline lookup yields CDR1 SGHAT and CDR2 FQNNGV. Trimming cost V 5 bases and J 7 bases; bases outside gene matches: 9. The CDR3 has 15 amino acids. The DNA of the CDR3 is TGTGCCAGCAGCCTTTTAACAGGGGGGCGTGAAAAACTGTTTTTT. Its protein product is CASSLLTGGREKLFF.

The chain has TRBV2 and TRBJ1-5, with 7 bases aligning to TRBD1. The CDR3 is made up of 14 amino acids. Germline V CDR1 and CDR2: SNHLY, FYNNEI. V lost 5 bases and J lost 4; bases outside the gene matches: 5. The CDR3 spells CASSTGAGNQPQHF. The CDR3 region has the DNA TGTGCCAGCAGTACAGGGGCAGGGAATCAGCCCCAGCATTTT.

This chain connects TRBV7-8 to TRBJ2-7; 9 bases are a match to TRBD2. Looked up from germline, CDR1 is SGHVS and CDR2 is FQNEAQ. The CDR3 has 14 amino acids. Losses at the gene ends were 0 bases for V and 5 bases for J; bases not matched to a gene: 2. CDR3 in DNA: TGTGCCAGCAGCTTAGCTAGCGGGAGCCACGAGCAGTACTTC. Encoded protein: CASSLASGSHEQYF.

The gene calls are TRBV12-5 and TRBJ2-7, with 7 nucleotides matching TRBD2. In germline, CDR1 is LGHNT, CDR2 FRNRAP. Trimming cost V 6 bases and J 2 bases; bases outside gene matches: 7. The CDR3 contains 14 residues. The CDR3 nucleotides read TGTGCTAGTGGCCCCCGGGACTATACCTACGAGCAGTACTTC. This translates into CASGPRDYTYEQYF.

V usage is TRBV7-9 and J usage is TRBJ1-5; D remains unclear. CDR3 size: 14 residues. The V end lost 4 bases, the J end lost 0 bases, and 7 bases lay between the germline ends. Germline-derived CDR1 and CDR2 are SEHNR and FQNEAQ (reference sequence). CDR3 protein: CASSSDFSNQPQHF. In DNA, the CDR3 is TGTGCCAGCAGCTCGGACTTTAGCAATCAGCCCCAGCATTTT.

This clone was detected only once. V usage is TRBV5-1 and J usage is TRBJ1-1, with 11 nucleotides matching TRBD1. Trimming took 2 bases from V and 3 from J; bases not matched to a gene: 3. The CDR3 has 15 amino acids. The V gene's germline CDR1 is SGHRS and CDR2 YFSETQ. The CDR3 region has the DNA TGCGCCAGCAGCTTTACGGGACAGGGGGACACTGAAGCTTTCTTT. It is translated as CASSFTGQGDTEAFF.

The chain employs TRBV29-1 and TRBJ2-1; D gene uncertain. V dropped 2 bases and J dropped 9 bases, with 11 bases sitting between them. Germline values: CDR1 SQVTM, CDR2 ANQGSEA. This CDR3 region has 12 residues. This CDR3 reads CSVEWIAAEQFF. In DNA, the CDR3 is TGCAGCGTTGAATGGATAGCTGCTGAGCAGTTCTTC.

This clone has just one count. The chain uses TRBV2 and TRBJ2-7, with D perhaps matching TRBD2 (6 bases). This CDR3 spans 11 amino acids. CDR1 is SNHLY and CDR2 is FYNNEI in the germline V gene. V was shortened by 6 bases and J by 3 bases, with 6 bases between the two germline ends. As DNA, the CDR3 is TGTGCCAGCAGGGACTACTACGAGCAGTACTTC. It encodes CASRDYYEQYF.

V is TRBV28 and J is TRBJ1-6; 8 nucleotides align to TRBD1. CDR1 is MDHEN and CDR2 is SYDVKM in the germline V gene. The CDR3 consists of 14 residues. After removal of 3 bases from V and 8 bases from J, the junction contained 3 bases not matched to a gene. DNA of the CDR3: TGTGCCAGCAGTTTCAACAGGGGGTATTCACCCCTCCACTTT. This translates into CASSFNRGYSPLHF.

The chain employs TRBV19 and TRBJ2-1, with TRBD1 identical over 9 bases. This CDR3 contains 15 residues. Germline loops: CDR1 LNHDA, CDR2 SQIVND (reference sequence). Unmatched junction bases numbered 10, after V lost 10 bases and J lost 3 bases. CDR3 coding DNA: TGTGCCACTCTCCACGGGACAGGGAACTACAATGAGCAGTTCTTC. Its translation: CATLHGTGNYNEQFF.

The chain links TRBV30 to TRBJ2-4; D is possibly TRBD2 (5 bases). The CDR3 runs to 11 residues. Germline CDR1 reads GTSNPN; CDR2 reads SVGIG (reference sequence). V was pared by 1 base and J by 10 bases, with 8 bases between. CDR3: CAWSGSGIQYF. The CDR3 nucleotides are TGTGCCTGGAGTGGGTCGGGGATTCAGTACTTC. The full variable domain, with the rest looked up from reference TRBV30 and TRBJ2-4, is SQTIHQWPATLVQPVGSPLSLECTVEGTSNPNLYWYRQAAGRGLQLLFYSVGIGQISSEVPQNLSASRPQDRQFILSSKKLLLSDSGFYLCAWSGSGIQYFGAGTRLSVL.

The V call is TRBV9, the J call TRBJ2-2; weak D call: TRBD1 (5 bases). The CDR3 contains 15 residues. V was pared by 3 bases and J by 0 bases, with 9 bases between. The V gene's germline CDR1 is SGDLS and CDR2 YYNGEE. The CDR3 is CASSATGTNTGELFF. In DNA, the CDR3 is TGTGCCAGCAGCGCCACAGGTACGAACACCGGGGAGCTGTTTTTT.

The chain uses TRBV25-1 and TRBJ2-2, with 9 positions matching TRBD2. Germline loops: CDR1 MGHDK, CDR2 SYGVNS. After removal of 4 bases from V and 6 bases from J, the junction contained 6 bases not matched to a gene. CDR3 size: 15 residues. The chain's CDR3 is CASSVSGSYAGELFF. The DNA of the CDR3 is TGTGCCAGCAGTGTTAGCGGGAGTTACGCCGGGGAGCTGTTTTTT.

The CDR3 region has the DNA TGCGCCAGCAGCTTGGGACAGGGGAAGCCACCCCTCCACTTT. Protein product: CASSLGQGKPPLHF. The chain employs TRBV5-1 and TRBJ1-6, with TRBD1 identical over 8 bases. Germline V gene lookup returns CDR1 SGHRS and CDR2 YFSETQ. The ends lost 0 bases at V and 11 bases at J; junction bases unmatched: 4. The CDR3 sequence is 14 residues long.

V and J are TRBV23-1 and TRBJ2-7; tentatively, D is TRBD2 (6 bases). Being an ORF, TRBV23-1 has a function that is uncertain. The CDR3 consists of 16 residues. Trimming shortened V by 3 bases and J by 7 bases, and 22 bases separated the two germline ends. The CDR3 is CASSQTRDSSIGEQYF. Here the CDR3 DNA reads TGCGCCAGCAGTCAGACGAGGGACTCCAGTATAGGTGAGCAGTACTTC.

This clone appeared a few times. The chain couples TRBV2 to TRBJ2-2; 12 bases map to TRBD1. The V segment lost 6 bases and the J segment 7 bases; nucleotides outside the gene matches: 6. The germline CDR1 and CDR2 sequences are SNHLY and FYNNEI. This CDR3 contains 15 residues. The CDR3 loop is CASRAGQGAGGELFF. The DNA of the CDR3 is TGTGCCAGCAGGGCGGGACAGGGGGCCGGCGGGGAGCTGTTTTTT.

The chain recombines TRBV5-5 with TRBJ1-5; the D gene is possibly TRBD1 (6 bases). Trimming shortened V by 0 bases and J by 6 bases, and 13 bases separated the two germline ends. This CDR3 comprises 15 residues. Germline loops: CDR1 SGHKS, CDR2 YYEKEE (reference sequence). The CDR3 DNA sequence: TGTGCCAGCAGCTTGGACACAGGGTTTGCTCAGCCCCAGCATTTT. Residues: CASSLDTGFAQPQHF.

This chain links TRBV5-1 with TRBJ2-7; a possible D gene is TRBD1 (6 bases). The CDR3 is 15 amino acids. Trimming shortened V by 4 bases and J by 2 bases, and 16 bases separated the two germline ends. Germline assignment: CDR1 SGHRS and CDR2 YFSETQ. As DNA, the CDR3 is TGCGCCAGCAGCCCTGGGGCCGAGGGGGCCTACGAGCAGTACTTC. Translated, it gives CASSPGAEGAYEQYF. Using reference TRBV5-1 and TRBJ2-7 for the parts outside the CDR3, the full variable domain is KAGVTQTPRYLIKTRGQQVTLSCSPISGHRSVSWYQQTPGQGLQFLFEYFSETQRNKGNFPGRFSGRQFSNSRSEMNVSTLELGDSALYLCASSPGAEGAYEQYFGPGTRLTVT.

The chain recombines TRBV5-1 with TRBJ2-2; D is unresolved. Germline V gene data show CDR1 as SGHRS and CDR2 as YFSETQ. Trimming removed 0 bases at V and 6 bases at J, with 9 bases between. CDR3 length: 14 residues. This chain's CDR3 is CASSLAVSAGELFF. For the CDR3, the DNA is TGCGCCAGCAGCTTGGCTGTCAGCGCCGGGGAGCTGTTTTTT.

This rearrangement joins TRBV19 to TRBJ1-1; 7 positions match TRBD1. In germline, CDR1 is LNHDA, CDR2 SQIVND (reference sequence). The CDR3 has 12 amino acids. The V and J ends lost 11 bases and 3 bases, in that order; junction bases with no gene match: 6. The CDR3 bases are TGTGCCGTGCGACAGGGAGACACTGAAGCTTTCTTT. It encodes CAVRQGDTEAFF.

V and J are TRBV10-3 and TRBJ2-2; 8 bases are shared with TRBD2. After removal of 8 bases from V and 2 bases from J, the junction contained 10 bases not matched to a gene. The CDR3 extends over 16 amino acids. Per germline, CDR1 ENHRY and CDR2 SYGVKD. The CDR3 nucleotides read TGTGCCATCTTCGGTAGGGCGGGGGGAAACACCGGGGAGCTGTTTTTT. Its protein is CAIFGRAGGNTGELFF.

The chain is built from TRBV6-1 and TRBJ2-3; 12 nucleotides match TRBD2. The germline gives CDR1 MNHNS, CDR2 SASEGT. J was trimmed by 2 bases and V by 4 bases; bases with no gene match: 7. The CDR3 has 17 amino acids. This CDR3 is CASSAPGLAGPTDTQYF. CDR3 nucleotides: TGTGCCAGCAGTGCTCCGGGACTAGCGGGCCCCACAGATACGCAGTATTTT.

A word on this clone: It may be a read error: a sequence one base away is much more abundant. The gene calls are TRBV4-2 and TRBJ2-5; 7 nucleotides match TRBD1. CDR3 length: 16 residues. Germline trimming cut 0 bases from V and 2 bases from J; bases unmatched to any gene: 6. Per germline, CDR1 LGHNA and CDR2 YNFKEQ. CDR3: CASSQDRDRQQETQYF. CDR3 DNA sequence: TGTGCCAGCAGCCAAGATCGGGACAGACAACAAGAGACCCAGTACTTC.

CDR3 region: CASSVGGANSPLHF. The CDR3 coding sequence is TGTGCCAGCAGCGTTGGAGGGGCTAATTCACCCCTCCACTTT. V gene TRBV9 combines with J gene TRBJ1-6, with a tentative D call TRBD1 (5 bases). Deletions cut 2 bases from V and 6 bases from J, with 9 bases between. This CDR3 comprises 14 residues. The germline CDR1 and CDR2 sequences are SGDLS and YYNGEE.